This TCR beta chain appears in the sequencing data of a study of T-cell memory formation after mild COVID-19 (TCRdb year 2021). Broadly, across the study: Most TCR sequence clusters were specific to one of the two donors. The cohort was made up of two young adult volunteers, one female and one male, who were previously healthy. Longitudinal TCRalpha and TCRbeta repertoire sequencing tracked T-cell clones expanding and contracting after mild COVID-19 in a couple of donors. The study at large found these results: Clones that contracted from day 15 to 85 showed balanced CD4/CD8 phenotypes, whereas a second wave of clones that expanded from day 15 to 37 leaned towards CD4+. Only two mild cases were covered in the study, and larger cohorts including severe cases with pre-infection samples were considered necessary. The detection of some responding clones in pre-infection memory suggests that pre-existing cross-reactive memory T cells joined the SARS-CoV-2 response. Contracting CD4+ clones were located mainly in the CM and EM memory subsets, whereas CD8+ clones were found to be enriched in EMRA. SARS-CoV-2 specificity of the second-wave clones peaking on day 37 was not confirmed.

CDR1 SGHAT and CDR2 FQNNGV were looked up in the germline V gene. The cysteine opens and the phenylalanine closes a CDR3 of 15 amino acids. The CDR3 DNA has 45 bases and is translated from base 1. V gives up 5 bases and J gives up 7 bases, and the segment between their germline ends measures 20 bases. Ficoll-Paque density gradient centrifugation was used to isolate PBMCs. The sample was run on an Illumina NovaSeq 6000. cDNA libraries for TCRalpha and TCRbeta were prepared by 5'RACE using constant-segment primers, with sample barcodes and unique molecular identifiers added. RNA was extracted from every sample with Trizol reagent. The libraries were amplified in two PCR steps, and the second step added a second sample barcode and Illumina TruSeq adapters. Sequencing of the libraries was done on an Illumina NovaSeq, producing 2 x 150 bp paired-end reads. In the original analysis: Demultiplexing of reads and collapsing into UMI-guided consensus sequences were performed with migec v1.2.7. With mixcr v2.1.11, UMI consensuses were aligned to TRA and TRB V and J templates and assembled into clonotypes. A clonotype was counted as expanded or contracted only when both edgeR and NoisET called the clonotype significant, with the noise models trained on biological replicates. For edgeR calls, a false discovery rate-adjusted p below 0.01 and a log2 fold-change threshold of 1 were applied. As an exploratory analysis of dynamics, max-normalized trajectories of the 1000 most abundant clonotypes were examined by PCA with hierarchical clustering. Separately sequenced CD4+ and CD8+ repertoires were used to assign a CD4 or CD8 phenotype to each responding clone. TCRdb applied fastp at Q25 and MiXCR to the public reads, then kept only in-frame beta chains. CDR3 protein duplicates are merged, each entry listing the most common genes and DNA. The authors' filters were not applied to this entry. The sample profile shows nearly 250,000 distinct CDR3 sequences; about 16% of them were found once. The ten most abundant clones make up around 2.2% of the sample.

This clonotype has at least ten counts. Its recognized antigen is unknown. The record has no base qualities; no much larger clone is one base away. The sequence was obtained from an adult woman who had mild COVID-19 (a few samples of this study predate the infection). The sample titles of this study are shuffled in the database, so cell type and time point are left out; the donor was told from shared clones. Specimen: PBMCs or a T cell subset sorted from them (not recorded which). The chain links TRBV11-2 with TRBJ1-2; the D gene is unclear. The CDR3 region reads CASSPHRQTPVGYTF. The DNA sequence is TGTGCCAGCAGCCCCCACCGGCAAACACCTGTTGGCTACACCTTC.